This T cell receptor beta chain derives from a study of technical replicates of blood from a handful of donors. The repertoire was sequenced with immunoSEQ multiplex PCR; TCRdb's copy has only in-frame clones and lacks some. Among over 55,000 clones listed, around 91% were seen once. The sample comprised PBMCs. This clonotype was sampled from a human donor in good health. Some clones in this sample may be carry-over from other donors' samples.

This CDR3 is CASSPGAGHTIYF. The CDR3 DNA reads as TGTGCCAGCAGCCCCGGAGCGGGACACACCATATATTTT. The rearrangement joins TRBV7-2 to TRBJ1-3, with D possibly TRBD1 on 5 matching bases. The CDR3 spans 13 residues. CDR1 SGHTA and CDR2 FQGNSA come from the germline V gene. V lost 5 bases, J lost 8 bases, and 13 bases lay in between.